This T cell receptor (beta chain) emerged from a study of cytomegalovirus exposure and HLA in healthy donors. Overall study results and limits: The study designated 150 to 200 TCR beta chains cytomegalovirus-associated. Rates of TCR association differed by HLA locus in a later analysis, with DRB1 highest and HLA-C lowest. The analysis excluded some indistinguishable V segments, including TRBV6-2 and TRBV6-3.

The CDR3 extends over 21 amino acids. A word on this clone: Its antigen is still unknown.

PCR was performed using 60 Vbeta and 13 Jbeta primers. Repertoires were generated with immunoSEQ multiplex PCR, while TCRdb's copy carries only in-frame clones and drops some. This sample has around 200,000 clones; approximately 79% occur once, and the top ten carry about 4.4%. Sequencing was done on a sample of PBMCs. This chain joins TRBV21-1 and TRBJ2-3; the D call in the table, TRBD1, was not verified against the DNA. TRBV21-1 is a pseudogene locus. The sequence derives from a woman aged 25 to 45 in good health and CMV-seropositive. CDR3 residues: CASSRHFPTPWALEGTDTQYF. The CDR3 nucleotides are TGTGCCAGCAGCCGCCACTTCCCCACCCCGTGGGCGCTCGAAGGCACAGATACGCAGTATTTT.